The clone carrying this TCR beta chain showed up just a few times. Its antigen is still unknown. The template was genomic DNA from peripheral blood, not RNA. The data stem from a study of T cell repertoires in aging, cancer and after chemotherapy. Findings and limits, study-wide: Healthy donors lost TCR diversity with age mainly through richness, cancer patients through richness and evenness.

Germline CDR1 LNHDA, CDR2 SQIVND (reference sequence). The CDR3 is 15 residues long. The junction had 6 bases not matched to a gene; V was cut back by 5 bases and J by 5 bases. Multiplex touch-down PCR with TRB-A/B primers amplified rearranged V-D-J TRB sequences. TCRdb re-analysed the multiplex PCR reads in MiXCR, keeping a single row per CDR3 protein. The sample records about 9,200 distinct CDR3 sequences, 33% being singletons. This rearrangement joins TRBV19 to TRBJ1-1, with 12 bases matching TRBD1. Sequencing was carried out using blood. The sequence derives from a human donor in good health. The donor label of this sample is uncertain. The CDR3 coding sequence is TGTGCCAGTAGTCCCGGGACAGGGGGCTTTACTGAAGCTTTCTTT. It encodes CASSPGTGGFTEAFF.